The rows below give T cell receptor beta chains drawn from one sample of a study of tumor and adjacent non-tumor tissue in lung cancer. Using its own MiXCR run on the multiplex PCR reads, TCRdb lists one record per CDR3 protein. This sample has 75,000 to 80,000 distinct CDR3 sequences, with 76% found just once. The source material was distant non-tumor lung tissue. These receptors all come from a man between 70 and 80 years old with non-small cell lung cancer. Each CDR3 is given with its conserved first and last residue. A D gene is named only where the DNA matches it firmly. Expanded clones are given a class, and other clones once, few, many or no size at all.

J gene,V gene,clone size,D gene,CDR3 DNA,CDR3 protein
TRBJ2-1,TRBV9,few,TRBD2,TGTGCCAGCAGCGATACCCCGACTAGCGGGGGGCCCAGATGGCAGTTCTTC,CASSDTPTSGGPRWQFF
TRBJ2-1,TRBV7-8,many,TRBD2,TGTGCCAGCAGCTTGCGGGAGGGCCTCTACAATGAGCAGTTCTTC,CASSLREGLYNEQFF
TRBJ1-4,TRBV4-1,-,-,TGCGCCAGCAGTCAGATACGGGGGCATGGGAGCGAAAAACTGTTTTTT,CASSQIRGHGSEKLFF
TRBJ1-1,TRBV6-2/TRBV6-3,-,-,TGTGCCATCCGACATTTTGTGGGACAAAGAAGAGAAGCCTTCTTT,CAIRHFVGQRREAFF
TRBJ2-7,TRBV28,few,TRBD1,TGTGCCAGCAGCCAATGGACAGGGGGCTTTAGCAAGCAGTACTTC,CASSQWTGGFSKQYF
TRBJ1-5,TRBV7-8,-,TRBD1,TGTGCCAGCAGTTTAGCGCGTAGGACAGGAGATTTTAGCAATCAGCCCCAGCATTTT,CASSLARRTGDFSNQPQHF
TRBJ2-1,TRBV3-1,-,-,TGTACCAGTAGCCAAGAAGGGTCGGGCCATTACTACAATGAGCAGTTCTTC,CTSSQEGSGHYYNEQFF
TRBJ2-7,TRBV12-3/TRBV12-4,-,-,TGTGCCAGCAGTGGGACGGGTAGCTCCTACGAGCAGTACTTC,CASSGTGSSYEQYF
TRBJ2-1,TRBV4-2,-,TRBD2,TGTGCCAACAGCCAAGTGTGCGGGAGCGACAATGAGCAGTTCTTC,CANSQVCGSDNEQFF
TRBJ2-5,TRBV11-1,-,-,TGTGCCAGCAGCTTTTTCAGGCGGGGAACCCAGTACTTC,CASSFFRRGTQYF
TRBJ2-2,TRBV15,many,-,TGTGCCACCAGCAGTGGGGACACCCACACCGGGGAGCTGTTTTTT,CATSSGDTHTGELFF
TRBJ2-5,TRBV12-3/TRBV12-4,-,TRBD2,TGTGCCAGCACAAAAAGCGCCCACCCGACTAGCGGGCTTCCTCAGGAGACCCAGTACTTC,CASTKSAHPTSGLPQETQYF
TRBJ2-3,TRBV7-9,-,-,TGTGCCAGCAGTGGACTAGTAGGGGGCGGGACAGATACGCAGTATTTT,CASSGLVGGGTDTQYF
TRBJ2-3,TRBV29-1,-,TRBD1,TGCAGACACCCGACAGGGAGTAGCCCAGATACGCAGTATTTT,CRHPTGSSPDTQYF
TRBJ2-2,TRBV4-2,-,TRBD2,TGTGCCGGCAGCCAAGATTATCACGGGGGGGCTCCCGGGGAGCTGTTTTTT,CAGSQDYHGGAPGELFF
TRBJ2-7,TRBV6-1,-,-,TGTGCCAGCAACCCGATATGGATGGCCAACCAGCACTACTTC,CASNPIWMANQHYF
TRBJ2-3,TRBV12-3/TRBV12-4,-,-,TGTACCAGCAGTTCTGGGGGGACAGATACGCAGTATTTT,CTSSSGGTDTQYF
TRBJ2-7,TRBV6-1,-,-,TGTGCCAGCATCGCGACAGGCTTGAACGAACAGTACTTC,CASIATGLNEQYF
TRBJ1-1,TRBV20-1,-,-,TGCAGTGCCACTGAGGGGGGTGTGGGCACTGAAGCTTTCTTT,CSATEGGVGTEAFF
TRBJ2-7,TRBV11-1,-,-,TGTGCCAGCAGCTCCTCCGGGATAGGAACCTACGAGCATTACTTC,CASSSSGIGTYEHYF
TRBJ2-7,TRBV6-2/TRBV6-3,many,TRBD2,TGTGCCAGCAGTTACTGGACTAGCGGGAGTGGAGAGCAGTACTTC,CASSYWTSGSGEQYF
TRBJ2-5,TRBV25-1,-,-,TGTGCCAGCAGGCATACAGGAGCCCAAGAGACCCAGTACTTC,CASRHTGAQETQYF
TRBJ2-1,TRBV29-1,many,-,TGCAGCGTTGACAGGCCAAGCTCCTACAATGAGCAGTTCTTC,CSVDRPSSYNEQFF
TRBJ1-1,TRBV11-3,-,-,TGTGCCAGTAGCTTAGGGTTAAACACTGAATCTTTCTTT,CASSLGLNTESFF
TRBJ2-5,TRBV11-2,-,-,TGTGCCAACAGCTTAGATGGCAGGGACGTGACCCAGTACTTC,CANSLDGRDVTQYF
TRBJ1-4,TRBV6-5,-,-,TGTGCCAGCAGTTACTCCCTACAGGATGAAAAACTGTTTTTT,CASSYSLQDEKLFF
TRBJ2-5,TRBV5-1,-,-,TGCGCCAGCAGCTTGATTGGAGACCTGGAGACCCACTACTTC,CASSLIGDLETHYF
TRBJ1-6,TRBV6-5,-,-,TGTGCCACCCATGGGGGCGGACGGAATTCACCCCTCCACTTT,CATHGGGRNSPLHF
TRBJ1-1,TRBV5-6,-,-,TGTGTCAGCAGCTTGCCGAGGAACACTGAAGATTTCTTT,CVSSLPRNTEDFF
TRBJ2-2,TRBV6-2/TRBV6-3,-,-,TGTGCCAGCAGTCCCGGGGGAGTGGACACCGGGGAGCTGTTTTTT,CASSPGGVDTGELFF
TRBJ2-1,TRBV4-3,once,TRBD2,TGCGCCAGCAGCCGACTAGCGGGAAGTAGAAATGGGCAGTTCTTC,CASSRLAGSRNGQFF
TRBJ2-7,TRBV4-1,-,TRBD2,TGCGTCAGCAGCCGGACACTAGCGGGAGGGGGGGACGTGCAGTACTTC,CVSSRTLAGGGDVQYF
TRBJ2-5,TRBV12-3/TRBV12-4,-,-,TGTACCAACAGTCTCCAAGAGACCCAGTACTTC,CTNSLQETQYF
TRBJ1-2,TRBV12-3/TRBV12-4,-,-,TGTGCCAGCAGTTCAGAGGAACGCTACACCTTC,CASSSEERYTF
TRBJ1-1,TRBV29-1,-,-,TGCAGCGTTGGCGGGGAAGGGTACAATGAAACTTTCTTT,CSVGGEGYNETFF
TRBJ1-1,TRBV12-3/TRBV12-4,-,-,TGTGCCAGCAGTTGGTACACTCAGGCTTTCTTT,CASSWYTQAFF
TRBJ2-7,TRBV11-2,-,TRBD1,TGTGCCAGCAGCTACGGACAGGGTCGCGAGCAGTACTTC,CASSYGQGREQYF
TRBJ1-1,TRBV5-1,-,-,TGCGCCAGCAGCCAGGCGACAGAGGCGATGAACATTGAAGCTTTCTTT,CASSQATEAMNIEAFF
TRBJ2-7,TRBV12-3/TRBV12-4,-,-,TGTGCCAGCAGCTTTGATAGTATCTCCTACGACCAGTACTTC,CASSFDSISYDQYF
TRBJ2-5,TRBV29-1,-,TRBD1,TGCAGCGTTTGCCGGGACAGGGTTGGTGGGGAGACCGAGTATTTC,CSVCRDRVGGETEYF
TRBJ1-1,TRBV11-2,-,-,TGTGTCAGCATCTTAGGGATATCCGATAAACCTTTCTTT,CVSILGISDKPFF
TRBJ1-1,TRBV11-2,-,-,TGTGCCGGCGCCACGGTGGACGAGGCTTACTTT,CAGATVDEAYF